The 30 T cell receptor beta chains given below trace back to one sample, sequenced in a study of cytomegalovirus exposure and HLA in healthy donors. Primers for the PCR totalled 60 Vbeta and 13 Jbeta. The assay was immunoSEQ multiplex PCR, and TCRdb's table has in-frame clones only and misses some. This table holds about 170,000 clones. Input material: PBMCs. The receptor set was obtained from a woman aged 18-29 years in good health and CMV-seropositive.

The chain has TRBV5-6 and TRBJ2-4; 15 bases are a match to TRBD2. The CDR3 spans 17 residues. Germline values: CDR1 SGHDT, CDR2 YYEEEE. J lost 6 bases, V lost 0 bases, and 4 bases had no gene match. The CDR3 coding sequence is TGTGCCAGCAGCTTGGGGACTAGCGGGGGGGCGGGAAACATTCAGTACTTC. It translates to CASSLGTSGGAGNIQYF.

The V and J genes are TRBV4-1 and TRBJ2-2; 14 bases line up with TRBD2. CDR3 length: 19 residues. The V gene's germline CDR1 is MGHRA and CDR2 YSYEKL. The ends lost 0 bases at V and 4 bases at J; junction bases unmatched: 7. The CDR3 region has the DNA TGCGCCAGCAGCCAAGAAAGGAGACTAGCGGGAGGGCGCACCGGGGAGCTGTTTTTT. This sequence encodes CASSQERRLAGGRTGELFF.

The chain has TRBV5-1 and TRBJ2-5; D perhaps matches TRBD2 (6 bases). CDR1 SGHRS and CDR2 YFSETQ come from the germline V gene. The CDR3 has 14 amino acids. The V end was cut by 3 bases, the J end by 4 bases, with 13 bases between. CDR3 DNA sequence: TGCGCCAGCAGCTCCTTTGGGGGGACAGAGACCCAGTACTTC. Its translation: CASSSFGGTETQYF.

The chain is built from TRBV5-4 and TRBJ2-1, with 9 bases lining up with TRBD2. This CDR3 spans 15 amino acids. Trimming cost V 4 bases and J 9 bases; bases outside gene matches: 11. Germline V lookup: CDR1 SGHNT, CDR2 YYREEE (reference sequence). In DNA form, the CDR3 reads TGTGCCAGCAGCGCGGGACTAGCCCCCAGCGGTGAGCAGTTCTTC. Translation: CASSAGLAPSGEQFF.

The V and J genes are TRBV30 and TRBJ2-7; 7 bases agree with TRBD1. J was trimmed by 2 bases and V by 0 bases; bases with no gene match: 7. Germline assignment: CDR1 GTSNPN and CDR2 SVGIG (reference sequence). The CDR3 length is 15 residues. Here the CDR3 DNA reads TGTGCCTGGAGTGTACAGGGGCTCGATACCTACGAGCAGTACTTC. The encoded protein is CAWSVQGLDTYEQYF.

This chain joins TRBV7-9 and TRBJ1-1; weak D call: TRBD1 (6 bases). The CDR3 spans 16 residues. Trimming took off 6 bases at V and 2 bases at J, with 19 bases between the two ends. From germline, CDR1 is SEHNR and CDR2 FQNEAQ (reference sequence). The CDR3 region is CASSAKPGHPNTEAFF. The CDR3 DNA reads TGTGCCAGCAGTGCCAAACCGGGACACCCCAACACTGAAGCTTTCTTT. The entire variable domain, with the rest obtained from reference TRBV7-9 and TRBJ1-1, is as follows: DTGVSQNPRHKITKRGQNVTFRCDPISEHNRLYWYRQTLGQGPEFLTYFQNEAQLEKSRLLSDRFSAERPKGSFSTLEIQRTEQGDSAMYLCASSAKPGHPNTEAFFGQGTRLTVV.

The rearrangement links TRBV7-2 to TRBJ2-5; possible D gene TRBD2, 6 bases. V lost 5 bases to trimming and J lost 8 bases, with 18 bases between them. This CDR3 is built from 14 residues. Germline loops: CDR1 SGHTA, CDR2 FQGNSA. The CDR3 sequence: CASSVPGGSGTQYF. The CDR3 DNA sequence: TGTGCCAGCAGCGTGCCCGGGGGATCAGGTACCCAGTACTTC.

V usage is TRBV5-1 and J usage is TRBJ2-1; 7 bases agree with TRBD2. This CDR3 has 16 amino acids. Germline CDR1 reads SGHRS; CDR2 reads YFSETQ. Unmatched junction bases numbered 8, after V lost 4 bases and J lost 1 base. CDR3 loop: CASSAGLGGSYNEQFF. The CDR3 nucleotides read TGCGCCAGCAGCGCAGGACTAGGTGGGTCCTACAATGAGCAGTTCTTC. Looking up the rest from reference TRBV5-1 and TRBJ2-1 gives the full variable domain: KAGVTQTPRYLIKTRGQQVTLSCSPISGHRSVSWYQQTPGQGLQFLFEYFSETQRNKGNFPGRFSGRQFSNSRSEMNVSTLELGDSALYLCASSAGLGGSYNEQFFGPGTRLTVL.

The J gene is TRBJ2-1, the V gene TRBV27; 9 nucleotides align to TRBD2. Losses at the gene ends were 6 bases for V and 7 bases for J; bases not matched to a gene: 16. This CDR3 is built from 17 residues. Germline V CDR1 and CDR2: MNHEY, SMNVEV (reference sequence). The CDR3 DNA follows: TGTGCCAGCAGCCCTTTCTCCTATGGCGGGGGGGCGAATGAGCAGTTCTTC. Translation: CASSPFSYGGGANEQFF.

The J gene is TRBJ1-1, the V gene TRBV19; D remains ambiguous. The CDR3 runs to 16 residues. V was shortened by 5 bases and J by 2 bases, with 18 bases between the two germline ends. The germline CDR1 and CDR2 sequences are LNHDA and SQIVND (reference sequence). The CDR3 loop reads CASSYQRPGVNTEAFF. In DNA form, the CDR3 reads TGTGCCAGTAGTTACCAAAGACCAGGTGTTAACACTGAAGCTTTCTTT.

This rearrangement joins TRBV7-9 to TRBJ1-2; D is unresolved. Trimming took off 0 bases at V and 4 bases at J, with 12 bases between the two ends. Germline V gene sequence: CDR1 SEHNR, CDR2 FQNEAQ (reference sequence). This CDR3 is built from 15 residues. The CDR3 here is CASSLASSKLYGYTF. CDR3 bases: TGTGCCAGCAGCTTAGCTAGTTCCAAACTCTATGGCTACACCTTC.

V is TRBV9 and J is TRBJ1-2; the match to TRBD1 covers 7 bases. This CDR3 is built from 16 residues. After removal of 0 bases from V and 0 bases from J, the junction contained 5 bases not matched to a gene. Germline V gene lookup returns CDR1 SGDLS and CDR2 YYNGEE. CDR3 loop: CASSVERQGANYGYTF. The DNA for the CDR3 is TGTGCCAGCAGCGTAGAAAGACAGGGAGCTAACTATGGCTACACCTTC.

This chain uses TRBV5-1 with TRBJ2-3; 12 bases are a match to TRBD2. V was clipped by 3 bases and J by 3 bases; unmatched bases: 5. The CDR3 spans 16 residues. Germline V gives CDR1 SGHRS, CDR2 YFSETQ. CDR3 sequence (DNA): TGCGCCAGCAGCTCGGCTAGCGGGGGGGCGACAGATACGCAGTATTTT. It yields the protein CASSSASGGATDTQYF.

The chain has TRBV6-1 and TRBJ2-7; no reliable D call. Trimming took 1 base from V and 1 from J, leaving 8 bases between them. Germline CDR1 reads MNHNS; CDR2 reads SASEGT. The CDR3 has 14 residues. The CDR3 is CASSEGLESYEQYF. CDR3 nucleotides: TGTGCCAGCAGTGAAGGGCTGGAGTCCTACGAGCAGTACTTC.

The chain links TRBV6-5 to TRBJ2-2; D may be TRBD1 (6 bases). Trimming stripped 3 bases from V and 1 base from J, with 9 bases between. The length of the CDR3 is 15 residues. Germline CDR1 MNHEY, CDR2 SVGAGI. CDR3 nucleotides: TGTGCCAGCAGTTATCAGGGGCTGAACACCGGGGAGCTGTTTTTT. Translated: CASSYQGLNTGELFF.

CDR3 in DNA: TGTGCCAGCTCACGACGGACAGGGAACACTGAAGCTTTCTTT. This gives the protein CASSRRTGNTEAFF. This chain joins TRBV18 and TRBJ1-1; TRBD1 agrees at 7 bases. The CDR3 sequence is 14 residues long. V lost 4 bases and J lost 1; bases outside the gene matches: 3. Per germline, CDR1 KGHSH and CDR2 LQKENI.

The chain combines TRBV30 with TRBJ2-1; 11 bases map to TRBD2. V trimming: 3 bases; J trimming: 0 bases; junction bases outside the gene matches: 10. Germline V gives CDR1 GTSNPN, CDR2 SVGIG (reference sequence). The CDR3 loop spans 18 amino acids. The CDR3 bases are TGTGCCTGGAGACCCCGGGTACTAGCGGGGGACTCCTACAATGAGCAGTTCTTC. This sequence encodes CAWRPRVLAGDSYNEQFF.

V usage is TRBV29-1 and J usage is TRBJ2-5; TRBD1 is a possible D gene (6 bases). Germline assignment: CDR1 SQVTM and CDR2 ANQGSEA. The V end was cut by 5 bases, the J end by 2 bases, with 9 bases between. The CDR3 is 12 residues long. CDR3 nucleotide sequence: TGCAGCGTTACTACAGGGCAAGAGACCCAGTACTTC. Translating it yields CSVTTGQETQYF.

This chain connects TRBV19 to TRBJ2-7; the D gene is possibly TRBD2 (5 bases). The CDR3 sequence is 12 residues long. CDR1 LNHDA and CDR2 SQIVND come from the germline V gene (reference sequence). Trimming cost V 6 bases and J 4 bases, with 10 bases left between them. CDR3 sequence reads: CASSGGGYEQYF. The CDR3 nucleotides are TGTGCCAGTAGCGGAGGCGGGTACGAGCAGTACTTC.

The V gene is TRBV4-3, the J gene TRBJ1-1; D not certain. Trimming shortened V by 1 base and J by 5 bases, and 8 bases separated the two germline ends. The germline V gene encodes CDR1 LGHNA and CDR2 YSLEER. The CDR3 sequence is 13 residues long. The chain's CDR3 is CASSQVTGTEAFF. The CDR3 DNA follows: TGCGCCAGCAGCCAAGTAACGGGGACTGAAGCTTTCTTT.

The chain employs TRBV10-3 and TRBJ1-4; TRBD1 agrees at 8 bases. This CDR3 is 16 amino acids long. Losses at the gene ends were 6 bases for V and 1 base for J; bases not matched to a gene: 7. Germline-derived CDR1 and CDR2 are ENHRY and SYGVKD. CDR3 sequence (DNA): TGTGCCATCAGGCCAGGGGGCGCGTTAACTAATGAAAAACTGTTTTTT. This translates into CAIRPGGALTNEKLFF.

This chain joins TRBV2 and TRBJ1-2, with unresolved D. This CDR3 contains 12 residues. V lost 5 bases, J lost 2 bases, and 6 bases lay in between. CDR1 SNHLY and CDR2 FYNNEI come from the germline V gene. The chain's CDR3 is CASSPENYGYTF. DNA of the CDR3: TGTGCCAGCAGTCCGGAGAACTATGGCTACACCTTC. Filled out from reference TRBV2 and TRBJ1-2, the complete variable domain reads EPEVTQTPSHQVTQMGQEVILRCVPISNHLYFYWYRQILGQKVEFLVSFYNNEISEKSEIFDDQFSVERPDGSNFTLKIRSTKLEDSAMYFCASSPENYGYTFGSGTRLTVV.

V is TRBV18 and J is TRBJ2-4; the D gene is possibly TRBD2 (6 bases). Trimming pared 3 bases from V and 9 bases from J, leaving 15 bases between. The CDR3 contains 14 residues. The germline CDR1 and CDR2 sequences are KGHSH and LQKENI. The CDR3 sequence is CASSPAEIGGIQYF. The CDR3 bases are TGTGCCAGCTCACCGGCAGAGATCGGGGGCATTCAGTACTTC.

This chain joins TRBV7-2 and TRBJ2-7, with TRBD2 matching over 7 bases. CDR3 length equals 15 residues. V trimming: 7 bases; J trimming: 0 bases; junction bases outside the gene matches: 9. CDR1 SGHTA and CDR2 FQGNSA come from the germline V gene. The CDR3 protein is CASNSWGGGSYEQYF. The CDR3 DNA is TGTGCCAGCAACTCTTGGGGCGGGGGCTCCTACGAGCAGTACTTC.

This rearrangement joins TRBV6-6 to TRBJ2-3; TRBD1 matches 12 bases. The CDR3 runs 15 residues. V lost 6 bases to trimming and J lost 8 bases; unmatched junction nucleotides: 9. Per the germline V gene, CDR1 is MNHNY and CDR2 is SVGAGI (reference sequence). The CDR3 sequence: CASRSGTGGGGTQYF. For the CDR3, the DNA is TGTGCCAGCAGATCCGGGACAGGGGGCGGTGGTACGCAGTATTTT.

The chain is built from TRBV27 and TRBJ1-4; D gene uncertain. V lost 0 bases and J lost 8, with 16 bases in between. CDR3 length equals 16 residues. Germline assignment: CDR1 MNHEY and CDR2 SMNVEV (reference sequence). CDR3 loop: CASSLSITSLHEKLFF. The CDR3 nucleotides read TGTGCCAGCAGTTTATCGATAACGTCCTTACACGAAAAACTGTTTTTT.

The V call is TRBV10-1, the J call TRBJ2-7, with 10 bases matching TRBD2. This CDR3 is built from 15 residues. From germline, CDR1 is WNHNN and CDR2 SYGVQD (reference sequence). With 5 bases clipped from V and 6 bases from J, the junction kept 10 bases outside the gene matches. As DNA, the CDR3 is TGCGCCAGCAGTCCAGACACTGTAGCGGGAGGCGAGCAGTACTTC. Translated: CASSPDTVAGGEQYF.

The chain employs TRBV19 and TRBJ2-7, with D unresolved. The germline V gene encodes CDR1 LNHDA and CDR2 SQIVND (reference sequence). V was clipped by 5 bases and J by 6 bases, with 17 bases between them. This CDR3 region has 14 residues. CDR3 coding DNA: TGTGCCAGTAGTCCGGCTGCCCTCCGCGGCGAGCAGTACTTC. It encodes CASSPAALRGEQYF.

The gene calls are TRBV5-6 and TRBJ1-2, with D possibly TRBD1 on 6 matching bases. V lost 0 bases to trimming and J lost 1 base, with 16 bases between them. CDR3 size: 17 residues. From germline, CDR1 is SGHDT and CDR2 YYEEEE. CDR3 sequence (DNA): TGTGCCAGCAGCTTGGCCGGAGGACAGAGCGGTAACTATGGCTACACCTTC. It yields the protein CASSLAGGQSGNYGYTF.

The chain recombines TRBV29-1 with TRBJ1-5, with a possible D match to TRBD1 (6 bases). V was pared by 6 bases and J by 2 bases, with 11 bases between. Germline CDR1 and CDR2: SQVTM and ANQGSEA. CDR3 size: 13 residues. The CDR3 DNA sequence: TGCAGCGTCCAGTCAGGGGGCAATCAGCCCCAGCATTTT. It translates to CSVQSGGNQPQHF.